The rows below give T cell receptor beta chains drawn from one sample of a study of CD8+ T cells in alopecia areata. Assay: immunoSEQ multiplex PCR; the TCRdb copy retains only in-frame clones and omits some. The sample records hundreds of thousands of clones, about 62% being singletons. Sequencing used CD4+ T cells sorted from blood, obtained at week 24, from a patient treated with tofacitinib. These receptors all come from a human donor with alopecia areata. CDR3s include the opening cysteine and the closing phenylalanine or tryptophan. D genes are given only for firm matches. Not every row has a clone size; where given, it reads once, few, many or a size class.

clone size | D gene | J gene | V gene | CDR3 length | CDR3 protein | CDR3 DNA
- | - | TRBJ1-1 | TRBV2 | 16 | CASSEVRAGPNTEAFF | TGTGCCAGCAGTGAAGTAAGGGCAGGCCCGAACACTGAAGCTTTCTTT
- | - | TRBJ2-3 | TRBV7-9 | 14 | CASSPRGSTDTQYF | TGTGCCAGCAGCCCCAGGGGTAGCACAGATACGCAGTATTTT
few | - | TRBJ2-1 | TRBV19 | 13 | CASWNHRATAWFF | TGTGCCAGTTGGAATCACAGGGCGACGGCCTGGTTCTTC
- | TRBD2 | TRBJ2-5 | TRBV7-7 | 14 | CASSLAGGQETQYF | TGTGCTAGCAGCTTAGCGGGGGGTCAAGAGACCCAGTACTTC
- | - | TRBJ1-5 | TRBV19 | 15 | CDSIDCVSGNQPQHF | TGTGACAGTATAGATTGTGTTTCCGGTAATCAGCCCCAGCATTTT
- | TRBD1 | TRBJ2-1 | TRBV29-1 | 13 | CSVPDRVHNEQFF | TGCAGCGTGCCGGACAGGGTCCACAATGAGCAGTTCTTC
- | - | TRBJ1-5 | TRBV30 | 19 | CAWSPWDPPRPSSNQPQHF | TGTGCCTGGAGTCCCTGGGACCCCCCGCGCCCTAGTAGCAATCAGCCCCAGCATTTT
- | - | TRBJ1-6 | TRBV27 | 14 | CASSLQGFNSPLHF | TGTGCCAGCAGTTTACAGGGGTTCAATTCACCCCTCCACTTT
few | TRBD2 | TRBJ2-2 | TRBV19 | 18 | CASSINSGGAGFAGELFF | TGTGCCAGTAGTATAAATAGCGGGGGGGCCGGATTCGCCGGGGAGCTGTTTTTT
- | - | TRBJ1-6 | TRBV6-5 | 14 | CASSLGRDNSPLHF | TGTGCCAGCAGTTTGGGACGGGATAATTCACCCCTCCACTTT
few | - | TRBJ1-5 | TRBV30 | 13 | CAWSGRTNQPQHF | TGTGCCTGGAGTGGCAGGACAAATCAGCCCCAGCATTTT
- | - | TRBJ1-1 | TRBV20-1 | 11 | CSASDSPEAFF | TGCAGTGCTTCTGACTCCCCTGAAGCTTTCTTT
- | - | TRBJ1-6 | TRBV4-2 | 14 | CASSQGGNNSPLHF | TGTGCCAGCAGCCAAGGGGGGAATAATTCACCCCTCCACTTT
- | - | TRBJ1-1 | TRBV29-1 | 14 | CSVEEVTGSTEAFF | TGCAGCGTTGAAGAAGTTACAGGGAGCACTGAAGCTTTCTTT
few | - | TRBJ2-3 | TRBV30 | 14 | CAHKPTGASDTQYF | TGTGCTCATAAGCCCACGGGGGCTTCAGATACGCAGTATTTT
- | - | TRBJ2-7 | TRBV30 | 11 | CAWSPSYEQYF | TGTGCCTGGAGTCCATCCTACGAGCAGTACTTC
- | TRBD1 | TRBJ2-5 | TRBV18 | 14 | CASSPGTGEETQYF | TGTGCCAGCTCACCTGGGACAGGGGAAGAGACCCAGTACTTC
once | - | TRBJ2-7 | TRBV15 | 16 | CATSRDVAATSYEQYF | TGTGCCACCAGCAGAGATGTGGCAGCTACCTCCTACGAGCAGTACTTC
- | TRBD1 | TRBJ2-7 | TRBV6-5 | 14 | CASSRGQAHYEQYF | TGTGCCAGCAGTCGGGGACAGGCGCACTACGAGCAGTACTTC
- | - | TRBJ1-2 | TRBV28 | 13 | CASSLGQNYGYTF | TGTGCCAGCAGTTTGGGACAAAACTATGGCTACACCTTC